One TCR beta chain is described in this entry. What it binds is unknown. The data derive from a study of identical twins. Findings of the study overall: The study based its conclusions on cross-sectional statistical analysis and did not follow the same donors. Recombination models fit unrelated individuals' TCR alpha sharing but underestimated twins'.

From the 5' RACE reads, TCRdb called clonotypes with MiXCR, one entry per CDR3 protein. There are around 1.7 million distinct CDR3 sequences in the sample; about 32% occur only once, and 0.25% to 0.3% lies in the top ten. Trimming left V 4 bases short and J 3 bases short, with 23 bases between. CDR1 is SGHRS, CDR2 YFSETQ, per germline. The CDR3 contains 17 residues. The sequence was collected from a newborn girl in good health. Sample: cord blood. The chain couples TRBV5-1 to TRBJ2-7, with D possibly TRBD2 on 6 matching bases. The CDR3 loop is CASSVLTGGAPYYEQYF. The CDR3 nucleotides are TGCGCCAGCAGCGTCTTGACTGGCGGGGCCCCTTACTACGAGCAGTACTTC. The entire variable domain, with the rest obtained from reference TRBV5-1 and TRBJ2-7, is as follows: KAGVTQTPRYLIKTRGQQVTLSCSPISGHRSVSWYQQTPGQGLQFLFEYFSETQRNKGNFPGRFSGRQFSNSRSEMNVSTLELGDSALYLCASSVLTGGAPYYEQYFGPGTRLTVT.